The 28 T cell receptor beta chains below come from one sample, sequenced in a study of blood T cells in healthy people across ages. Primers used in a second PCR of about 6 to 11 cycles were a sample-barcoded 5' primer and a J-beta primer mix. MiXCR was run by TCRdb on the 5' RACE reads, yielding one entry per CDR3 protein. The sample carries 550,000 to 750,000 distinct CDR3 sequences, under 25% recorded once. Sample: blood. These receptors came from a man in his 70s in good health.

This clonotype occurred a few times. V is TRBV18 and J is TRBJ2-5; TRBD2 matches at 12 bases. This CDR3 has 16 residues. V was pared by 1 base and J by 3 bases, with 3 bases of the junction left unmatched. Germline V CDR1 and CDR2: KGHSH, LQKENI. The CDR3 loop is CASSPRSSGREETQYF. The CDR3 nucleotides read TGTGCCAGCTCACCACGCTCTAGCGGGAGGGAAGAGACCCAGTACTTC.

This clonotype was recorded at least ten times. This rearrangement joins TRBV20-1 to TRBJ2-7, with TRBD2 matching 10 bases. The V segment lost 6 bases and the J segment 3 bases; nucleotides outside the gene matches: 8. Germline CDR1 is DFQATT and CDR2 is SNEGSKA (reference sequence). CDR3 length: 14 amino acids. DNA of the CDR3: TGCAGTGCCGGTGGGACTAGCGAAGACTACGAGCAGTACTTC. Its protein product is CSAGGTSEDYEQYF.

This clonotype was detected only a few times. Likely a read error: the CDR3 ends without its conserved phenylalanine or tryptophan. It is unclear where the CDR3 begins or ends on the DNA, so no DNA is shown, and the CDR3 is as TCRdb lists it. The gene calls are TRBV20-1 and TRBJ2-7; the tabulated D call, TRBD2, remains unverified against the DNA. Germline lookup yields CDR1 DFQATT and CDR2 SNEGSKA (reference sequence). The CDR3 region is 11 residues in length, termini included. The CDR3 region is CSASGLAGTTL.

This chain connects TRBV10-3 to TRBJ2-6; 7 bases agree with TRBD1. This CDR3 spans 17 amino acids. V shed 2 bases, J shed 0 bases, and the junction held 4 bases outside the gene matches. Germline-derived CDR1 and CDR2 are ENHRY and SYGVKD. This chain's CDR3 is CAISEPKGASGANVLTF. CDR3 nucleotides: TGTGCCATCAGTGAGCCGAAGGGGGCCTCTGGGGCCAACGTCCTGACTTTC.

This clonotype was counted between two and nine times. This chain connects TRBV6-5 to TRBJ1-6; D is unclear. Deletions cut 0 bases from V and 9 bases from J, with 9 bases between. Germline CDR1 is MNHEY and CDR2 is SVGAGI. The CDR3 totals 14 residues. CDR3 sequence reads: CASSYSSGFSPLHF. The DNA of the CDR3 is TGTGCCAGCAGTTACTCGTCAGGTTTTTCACCCCTCCACTTT.

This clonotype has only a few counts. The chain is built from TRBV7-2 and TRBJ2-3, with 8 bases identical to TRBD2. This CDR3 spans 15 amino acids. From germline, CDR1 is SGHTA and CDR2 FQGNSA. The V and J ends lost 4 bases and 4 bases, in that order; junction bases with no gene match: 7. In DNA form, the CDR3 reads TGTGCCAGCAGCTCCCGGGGAGCGGGAGCAGATACGCAGTATTTT. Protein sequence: CASSSRGAGADTQYF. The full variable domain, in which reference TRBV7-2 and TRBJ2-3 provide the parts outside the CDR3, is GAGVSQSPSNKVTEKGKDVELRCDPISGHTALYWYRQSLGQGLEFLIYFQGNSAPDKSGLPSDRFSAERTGGSVSTLTIQRTQQEDSAVYLCASSSRGAGADTQYFGPGTRLTVL.

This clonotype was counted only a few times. Written as DNA, the CDR3 is TGCAGTGCTAGAGATTATCGGGAGACCTACGAGCAGTACTTC. Protein sequence: CSARDYRETYEQYF. The chain links TRBV20-1 to TRBJ2-7; possibly TRBD2 for D (6 bases). The germline V and J ends were trimmed by 0 bases and 2 bases, with 11 bases remaining between them. Germline loops: CDR1 DFQATT, CDR2 SNEGSKA (reference sequence). This CDR3 is built from 14 residues.

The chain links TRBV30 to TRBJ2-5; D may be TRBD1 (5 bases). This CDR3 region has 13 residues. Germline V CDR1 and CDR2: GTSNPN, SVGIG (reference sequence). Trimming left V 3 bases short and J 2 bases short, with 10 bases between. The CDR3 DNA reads TGTGCCTGGAGGCAGGGTCTACAAGAGACCCAGTACTTC. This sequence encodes CAWRQGLQETQYF.

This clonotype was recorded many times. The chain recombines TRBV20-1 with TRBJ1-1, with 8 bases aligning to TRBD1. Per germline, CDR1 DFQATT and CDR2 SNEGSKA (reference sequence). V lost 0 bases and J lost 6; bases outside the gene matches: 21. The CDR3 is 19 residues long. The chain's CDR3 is CSARDAKRTSGTGGSEAFF. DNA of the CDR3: TGCAGTGCTAGAGATGCTAAACGGACTTCCGGGACAGGTGGTTCTGAAGCTTTCTTT.

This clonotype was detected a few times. The CDR3 region is CASSANTGTGFGNEQFF. The DNA for the CDR3 is TGCGCCAGCAGCGCCAATACCGGGACAGGGTTCGGGAATGAGCAGTTCTTC. The chain uses TRBV4-1 and TRBJ2-1; 9 bases are shared with TRBD1. The CDR3 is made up of 17 amino acids. Germline V CDR1 and CDR2: MGHRA, YSYEKL. The V segment lost 5 bases and the J segment 7 bases; nucleotides outside the gene matches: 15.

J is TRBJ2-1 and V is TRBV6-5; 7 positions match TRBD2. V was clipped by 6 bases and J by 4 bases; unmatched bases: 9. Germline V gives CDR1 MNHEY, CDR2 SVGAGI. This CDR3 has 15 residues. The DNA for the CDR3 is TGTGCCAGCAGGCCTGGCGGGAGCTTATACAATGAGCAGTTCTTC. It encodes CASRPGGSLYNEQFF.

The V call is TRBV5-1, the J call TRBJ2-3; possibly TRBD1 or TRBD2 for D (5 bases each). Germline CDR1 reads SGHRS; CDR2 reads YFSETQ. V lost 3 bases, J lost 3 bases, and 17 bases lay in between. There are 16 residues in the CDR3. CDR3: CASSSGRSDKTDTQYF. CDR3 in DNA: TGCGCCAGCAGCTCGGGACGGAGCGATAAGACAGATACGCAGTATTTT.

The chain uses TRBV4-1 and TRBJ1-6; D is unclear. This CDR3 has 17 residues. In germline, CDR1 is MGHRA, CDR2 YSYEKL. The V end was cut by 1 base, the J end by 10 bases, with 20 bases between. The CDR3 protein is CASSQVSSPARVSPLHF. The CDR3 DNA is TGCGCCAGCAGCCAAGTATCTTCCCCGGCCCGGGTATCACCCCTCCACTTT.

In nucleotides, the CDR3 is TGTGCCAGCAGCGGACGGACTAGCGGGACTCAAGAGACCCAGTACTTC. This gives the protein CASSGRTSGTQETQYF. The V and J genes are TRBV11-2 and TRBJ2-5; 12 nucleotides line up with TRBD2. The V gene's germline CDR1 is SGHAT and CDR2 FQNNGV. The CDR3 has 16 residues. The J segment lost 2 bases and the V segment lost 5 bases, leaving 6 bases of the junction unmatched.

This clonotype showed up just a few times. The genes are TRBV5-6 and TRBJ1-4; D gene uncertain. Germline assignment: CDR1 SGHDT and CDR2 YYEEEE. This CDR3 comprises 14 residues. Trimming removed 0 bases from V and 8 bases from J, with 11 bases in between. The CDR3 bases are TGTGCCAGCAGCTTGGCCGGGAGGGCGGAAAAACTGTTTTTT. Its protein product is CASSLAGRAEKLFF.

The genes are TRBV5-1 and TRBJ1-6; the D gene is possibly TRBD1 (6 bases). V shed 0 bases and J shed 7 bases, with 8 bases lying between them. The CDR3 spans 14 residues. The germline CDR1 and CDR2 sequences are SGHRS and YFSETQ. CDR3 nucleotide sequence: TGCGCCAGCAGCTTGGAGACAGGAAATTCACCCCTCCACTTT. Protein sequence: CASSLETGNSPLHF.

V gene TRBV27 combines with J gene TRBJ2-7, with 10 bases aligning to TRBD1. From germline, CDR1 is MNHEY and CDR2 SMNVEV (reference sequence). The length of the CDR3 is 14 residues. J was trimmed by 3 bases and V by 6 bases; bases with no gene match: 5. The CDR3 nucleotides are TGTGCCAGCAGGGTCCGGGACAGGGGCTACGAGCAGTACTTC. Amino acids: CASRVRDRGYEQYF.

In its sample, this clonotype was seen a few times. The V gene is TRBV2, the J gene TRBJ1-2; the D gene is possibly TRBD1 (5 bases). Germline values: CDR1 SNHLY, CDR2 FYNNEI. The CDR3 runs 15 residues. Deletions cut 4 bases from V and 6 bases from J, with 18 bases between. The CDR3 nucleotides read TGTGCCAGCAGTGTCTTGGCAGGGAGTATGAATGGCTACACCTTC. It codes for CASSVLAGSMNGYTF. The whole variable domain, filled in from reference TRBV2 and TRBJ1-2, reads EPEVTQTPSHQVTQMGQEVILRCVPISNHLYFYWYRQILGQKVEFLVSFYNNEISEKSEIFDDQFSVERPDGSNFTLKIRSTKLEDSAMYFCASSVLAGSMNGYTFGSGTRLTVV.

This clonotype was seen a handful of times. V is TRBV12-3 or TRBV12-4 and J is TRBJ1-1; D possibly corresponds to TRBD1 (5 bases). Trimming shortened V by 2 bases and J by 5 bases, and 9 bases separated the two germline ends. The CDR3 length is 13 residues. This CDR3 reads CASSLLPGTEAFF. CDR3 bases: TGTGCCAGCAGTTTATTGCCAGGGACTGAAGCTTTCTTT.

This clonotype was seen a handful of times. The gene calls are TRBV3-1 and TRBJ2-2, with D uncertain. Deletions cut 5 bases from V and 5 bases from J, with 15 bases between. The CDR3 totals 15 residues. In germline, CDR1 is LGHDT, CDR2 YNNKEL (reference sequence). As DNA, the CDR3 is TGTGCCAGCAGCGCCGGACGGAGTCGGACCGGGGAGCTGTTTTTT. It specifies CASSAGRSRTGELFF. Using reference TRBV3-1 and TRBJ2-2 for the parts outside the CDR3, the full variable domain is DTAVSQTPKYLVTQMGNDKSIKCEQNLGHDTMYWYKQDSKKFLKIMFSYNNKELIINETVPNRFSPKSPDKAHLNLHINSLELGDSAVYFCASSAGRSRTGELFFGEGSRLTVL.

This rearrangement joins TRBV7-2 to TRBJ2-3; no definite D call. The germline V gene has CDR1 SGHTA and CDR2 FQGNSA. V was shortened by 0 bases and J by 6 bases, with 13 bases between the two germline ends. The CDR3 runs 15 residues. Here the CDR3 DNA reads TGTGCCAGCAGCTTAGCCGACACCGTCACGGATACGCAGTATTTT. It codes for CASSLADTVTDTQYF.

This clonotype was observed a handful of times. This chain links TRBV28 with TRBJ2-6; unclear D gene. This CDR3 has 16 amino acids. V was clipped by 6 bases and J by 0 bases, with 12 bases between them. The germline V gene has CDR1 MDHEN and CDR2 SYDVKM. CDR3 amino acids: CASRTRKGSGANVLTF. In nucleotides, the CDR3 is TGTGCCAGCAGGACCCGAAAAGGCTCTGGGGCCAACGTCCTGACTTTC.

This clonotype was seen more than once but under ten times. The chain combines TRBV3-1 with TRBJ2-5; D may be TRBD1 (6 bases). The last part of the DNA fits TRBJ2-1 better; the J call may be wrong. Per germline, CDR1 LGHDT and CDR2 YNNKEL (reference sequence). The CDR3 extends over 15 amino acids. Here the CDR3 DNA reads TGTGCCAGCAGCCAAGTCGGGACATCTAACAATGAGCAGTTCTTC. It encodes CASSQVGTSNNEQFF.

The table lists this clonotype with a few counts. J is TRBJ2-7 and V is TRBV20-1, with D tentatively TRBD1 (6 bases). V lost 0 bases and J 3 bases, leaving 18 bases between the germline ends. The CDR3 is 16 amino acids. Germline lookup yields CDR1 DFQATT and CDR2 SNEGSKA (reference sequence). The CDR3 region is CSARDSTGETYYEQYF. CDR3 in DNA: TGCAGTGCTAGAGATTCGACAGGCGAAACTTACTACGAGCAGTACTTC.

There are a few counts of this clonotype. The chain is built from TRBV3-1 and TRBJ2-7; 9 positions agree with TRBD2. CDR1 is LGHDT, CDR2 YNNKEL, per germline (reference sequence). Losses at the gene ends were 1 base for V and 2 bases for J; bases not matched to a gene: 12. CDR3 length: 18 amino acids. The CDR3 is CASSQASFGASGTYEQYF. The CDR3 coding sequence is TGTGCCAGCAGCCAAGCTAGTTTTGGGGCTAGCGGGACCTACGAGCAGTACTTC.

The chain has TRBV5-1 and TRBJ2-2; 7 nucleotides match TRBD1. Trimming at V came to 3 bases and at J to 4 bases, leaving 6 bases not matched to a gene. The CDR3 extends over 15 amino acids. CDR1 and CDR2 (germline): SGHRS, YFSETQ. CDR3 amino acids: CASSSGQVITGELFF. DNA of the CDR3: TGCGCCAGCAGCTCCGGACAGGTCATCACCGGGGAGCTGTTTTTT.

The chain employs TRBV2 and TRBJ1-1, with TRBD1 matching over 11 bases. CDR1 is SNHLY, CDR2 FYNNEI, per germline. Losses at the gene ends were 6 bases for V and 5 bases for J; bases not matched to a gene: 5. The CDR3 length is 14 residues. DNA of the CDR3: TGTGCCAGCAGGGGGACAGGGGGTTGGACTGAAGCTTTCTTT. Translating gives CASRGTGGWTEAFF.

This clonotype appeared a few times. The chain's CDR3 is CASSAGQEGEQYF. For the CDR3, the DNA is TGTGCCAGCAGCGCGGGACAGGAGGGCGAGCAGTACTTC. This chain connects TRBV11-1 to TRBJ2-5, with TRBD1 identical over 8 bases. The tail of the sequence fits TRBJ2-7 better, so the J call may be wrong. Germline assignment: CDR1 SGHAT and CDR2 FQDESV (reference sequence). The CDR3 extends over 13 amino acids.